This T cell receptor (beta chain) was recorded in a study of CD8 T cells in ankylosing spondylitis (dated by TCRdb to about 2017). In terms of the full investigation: To find TCR variants linked to disease, the study profiled T cell receptor beta repertoires in ankylosing spondylitis patients and healthy donors. The whole study cohort included 85 to 120 healthy donors and under 30 ankylosing spondylitis patients. Peripheral blood samples were taken, and synovial fluid was additionally collected from ankylosing spondylitis patients.

This clonotype was seen more than once but under ten times. The antigen this receptor binds is unknown. No base quality values were provided; no much bigger clone lies one nucleotide off. The data were produced on an Illumina HiSeq 2500. Quantitative 5'-RACE with molecular barcodes was the method used to prepare the TCR beta libraries. As for the original processing: A new computational method based on a probabilistic model of VDJ rearrangement was used to identify disease-linked TCR variants. TCRdb trimmed the raw reads at Q25, called clones with MiXCR and kept productive beta chains. Rows merge per CDR3 protein into single entries with the most common DNA and genes. Here the V and J calls rest on TCRdb's processing, not on the authors' analysis. Here the sample has about 400,000 distinct CDR3 sequences; roughly 20% occur a single time. Around 12% of the sample rests with the top ten. What the research found in general, with its limitations: According to the report, matched synovial fluid samples from ankylosing spondylitis patients were significantly enriched for the disease-linked clones. A CD8+ phenotype was shown by the disease-linked clones, which were found at relatively low frequencies in peripheral blood. Some of the motif variants had been reported before in the synovial fluid and blood of reactive arthritis patients, a finding that suggests common disease-initiation mechanisms. Blood from ankylosing spondylitis patients appeared to be characterized by a TCR beta motif made up of 8 or 9 highly homologous amino acid variants.

The source of this sequence is a male donor with ankylosing spondylitis or in good health (not recorded which). Sequenced material: blood, either unsorted or a sorted T cell fraction (not recorded which).

The DNA sequence is given as TGTGCCAGCAGCTTCGGTGTGGATGACAAAAACATTCAGTACTTC. Its product reads: CASSFGVDDKNIQYF. The sequence is built from TRBV5-6 and TRBJ2-4; confidence is insufficient to name the D gene. CDR1 and CDR2 are read off the germline V gene as SGHDT and YYEEEE. The trim is 2 bases for V and 3 bases for J, with a gap of 12 bases between the germline ends. Its CDR3 holds 15 amino acids, cysteine through phenylalanine. Left in the record is the CDR3 DNA by itself, 45 bases read in frame from the first base.